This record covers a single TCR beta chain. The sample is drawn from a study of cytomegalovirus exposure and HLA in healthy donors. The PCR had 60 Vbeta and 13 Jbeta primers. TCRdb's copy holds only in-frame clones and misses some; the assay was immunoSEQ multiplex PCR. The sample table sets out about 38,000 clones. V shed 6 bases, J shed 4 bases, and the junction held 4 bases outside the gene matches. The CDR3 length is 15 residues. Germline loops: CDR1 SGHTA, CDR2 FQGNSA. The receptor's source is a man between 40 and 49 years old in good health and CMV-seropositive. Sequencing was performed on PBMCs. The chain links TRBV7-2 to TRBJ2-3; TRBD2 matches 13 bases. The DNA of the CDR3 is TGTGCCAGCAGTTCACTAGCGGGAGGGGCAGATACGCAGTATTTT. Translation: CASSSLAGGADTQYF.